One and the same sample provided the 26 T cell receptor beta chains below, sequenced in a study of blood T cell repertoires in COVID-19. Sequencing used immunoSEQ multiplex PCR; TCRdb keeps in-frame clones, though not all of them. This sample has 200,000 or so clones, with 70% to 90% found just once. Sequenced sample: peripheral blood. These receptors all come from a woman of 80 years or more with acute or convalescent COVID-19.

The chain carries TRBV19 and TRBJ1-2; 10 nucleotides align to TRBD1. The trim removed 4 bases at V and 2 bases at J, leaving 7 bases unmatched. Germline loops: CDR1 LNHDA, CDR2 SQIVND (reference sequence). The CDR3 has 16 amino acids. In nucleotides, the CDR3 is TGTGCCAGTAGTACCCAAAGGACAGGGGGGAACTATGGCTACACCTTC. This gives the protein CASSTQRTGGNYGYTF. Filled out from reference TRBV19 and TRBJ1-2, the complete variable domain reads DGGITQSPKYLFRKEGQNVTLSCEQNLNHDAMYWYRQDPGQGLRLIYYSQIVNDFQKGDIAEGYSVSREKKESFPLTVTSAQKNPTAFYLCASSTQRTGGNYGYTFGSGTRLTVV.

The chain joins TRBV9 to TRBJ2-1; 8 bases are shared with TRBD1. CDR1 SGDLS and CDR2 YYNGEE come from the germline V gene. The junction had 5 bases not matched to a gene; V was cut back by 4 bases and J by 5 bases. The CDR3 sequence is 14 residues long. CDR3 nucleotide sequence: TGTGCCAGCAGCCCAGGGGGCAGGGACAATGAGCAGTTCTTC. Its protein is CASSPGGRDNEQFF.

CDR3 bases: TGTGCCAGCAGTTCGGGACTAGCGGTAGAGACCCAGTACTTC. Translated: CASSSGLAVETQYF. The chain recombines TRBV11-2 with TRBJ2-5; TRBD2 aligns across 11 bases. V gave up 6 bases and J gave up 4 bases; unmatched junction bases: 4. The CDR3 extends over 14 amino acids. Germline V gene lookup returns CDR1 SGHAT and CDR2 FQNNGV.

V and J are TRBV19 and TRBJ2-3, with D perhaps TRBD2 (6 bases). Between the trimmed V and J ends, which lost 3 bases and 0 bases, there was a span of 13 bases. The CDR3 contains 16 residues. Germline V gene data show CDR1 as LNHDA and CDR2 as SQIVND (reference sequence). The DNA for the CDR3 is TGTGCCAGTAGTATCTTAGGGGAGGCGAGCACAGATACGCAGTATTTT. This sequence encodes CASSILGEASTDTQYF.

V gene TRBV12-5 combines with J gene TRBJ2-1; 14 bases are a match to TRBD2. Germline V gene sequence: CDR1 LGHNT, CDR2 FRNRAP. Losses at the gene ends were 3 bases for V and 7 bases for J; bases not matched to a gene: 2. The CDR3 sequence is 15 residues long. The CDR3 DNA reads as TGTGCTAGTGGTTTTGGGACTAGCGGGAGTAATGAGCAGTTCTTC. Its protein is CASGFGTSGSNEQFF.

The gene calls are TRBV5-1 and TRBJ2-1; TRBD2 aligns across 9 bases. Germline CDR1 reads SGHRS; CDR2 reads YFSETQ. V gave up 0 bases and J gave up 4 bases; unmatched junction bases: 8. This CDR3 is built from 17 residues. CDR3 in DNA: TGCGCCAGCAGCTTGGCCGTGGCTAGCGGGGTTTACAATGAGCAGTTCTTC. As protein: CASSLAVASGVYNEQFF.

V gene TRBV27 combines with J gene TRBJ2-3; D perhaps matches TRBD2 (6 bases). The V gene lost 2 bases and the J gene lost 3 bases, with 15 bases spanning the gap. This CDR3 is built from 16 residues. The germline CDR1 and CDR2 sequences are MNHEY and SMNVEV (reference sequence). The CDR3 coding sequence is TGTGCCAGCAGTTTAAGTCGGAGGGGCGCGACAGATACGCAGTATTTT. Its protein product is CASSLSRRGATDTQYF.

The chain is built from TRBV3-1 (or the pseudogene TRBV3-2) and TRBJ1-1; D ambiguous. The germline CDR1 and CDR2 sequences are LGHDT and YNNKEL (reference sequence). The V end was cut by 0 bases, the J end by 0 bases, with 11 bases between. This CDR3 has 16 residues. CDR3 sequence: CASSQDSRFMNTEAFF. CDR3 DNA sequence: TGTGCCAGCAGCCAAGATAGTCGGTTCATGAACACTGAAGCTTTCTTT.

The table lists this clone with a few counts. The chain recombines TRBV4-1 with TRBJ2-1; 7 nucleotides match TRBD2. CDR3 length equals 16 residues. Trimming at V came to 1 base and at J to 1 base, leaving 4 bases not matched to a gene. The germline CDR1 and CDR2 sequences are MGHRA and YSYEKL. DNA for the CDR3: TGCGCCAGCAGCCAAGTTAGCGGGCGGTCCTACAATGAGCAGTTCTTC. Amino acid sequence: CASSQVSGRSYNEQFF.

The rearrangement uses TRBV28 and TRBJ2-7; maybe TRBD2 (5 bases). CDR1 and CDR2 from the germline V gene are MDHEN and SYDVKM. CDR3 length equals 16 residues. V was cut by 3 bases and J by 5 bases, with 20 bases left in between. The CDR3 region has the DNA TGTGCCAGCAGTTTTTTCTCCCACAGCGGAATCGACGAGCAGTACTTC. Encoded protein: CASSFFSHSGIDEQYF.

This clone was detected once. DNA for the CDR3: TGTGCCAGCAGTTACATCGAGATGAACACTGAAGCTTTCTTT. This sequence encodes CASSYIEMNTEAFF. The chain joins TRBV6-5 to TRBJ1-1, with D unclear. The CDR3 is 14 amino acids. V lost 2 bases and J lost 0, with 7 bases in between. Germline lookup yields CDR1 MNHEY and CDR2 SVGAGI.

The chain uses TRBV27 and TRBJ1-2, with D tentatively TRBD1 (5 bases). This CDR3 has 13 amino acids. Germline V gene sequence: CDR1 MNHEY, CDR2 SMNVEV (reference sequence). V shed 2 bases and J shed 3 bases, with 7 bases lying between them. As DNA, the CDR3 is TGTGCCAGCAGTTTAGGGGGGTACTATGGCTACACCTTC. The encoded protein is CASSLGGYYGYTF.

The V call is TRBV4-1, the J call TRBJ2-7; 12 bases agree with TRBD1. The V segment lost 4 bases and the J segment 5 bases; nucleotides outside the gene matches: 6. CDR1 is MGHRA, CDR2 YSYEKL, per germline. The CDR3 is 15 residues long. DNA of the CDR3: TGCGCCAGCAGCCGAGGGGACAGGGGGCAGAACGAGCAGTACTTC. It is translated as CASSRGDRGQNEQYF.

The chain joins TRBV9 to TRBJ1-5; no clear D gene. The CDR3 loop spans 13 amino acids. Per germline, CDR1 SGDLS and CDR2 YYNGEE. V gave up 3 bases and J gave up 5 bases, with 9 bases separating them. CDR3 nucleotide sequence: TGTGCCAGCAGCGCTGTCGTGTATCAGCCCCAGCATTTT. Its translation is CASSAVVYQPQHF.

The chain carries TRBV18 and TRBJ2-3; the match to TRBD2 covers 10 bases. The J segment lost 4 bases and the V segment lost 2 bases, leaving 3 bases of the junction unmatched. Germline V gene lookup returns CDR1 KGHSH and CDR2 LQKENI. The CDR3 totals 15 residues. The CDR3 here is CASSPLLAGPDTQYF. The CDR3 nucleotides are TGTGCCAGCTCACCATTACTAGCGGGGCCAGATACGCAGTATTTT.

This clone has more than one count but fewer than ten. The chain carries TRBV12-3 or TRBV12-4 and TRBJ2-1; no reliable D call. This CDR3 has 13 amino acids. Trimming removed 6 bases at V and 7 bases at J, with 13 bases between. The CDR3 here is CASRAPTVNEQFF. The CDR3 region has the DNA TGTGCCAGCAGAGCCCCCACGGTGAATGAGCAGTTCTTC.

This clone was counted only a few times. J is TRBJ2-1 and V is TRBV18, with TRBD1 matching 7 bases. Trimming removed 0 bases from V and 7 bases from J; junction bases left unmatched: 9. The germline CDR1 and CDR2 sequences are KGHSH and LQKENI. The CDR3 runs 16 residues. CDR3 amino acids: CASSPPDRVVYNEQFF. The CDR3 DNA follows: TGTGCCAGCTCACCACCAGACAGGGTAGTTTATAATGAGCAGTTCTTC.

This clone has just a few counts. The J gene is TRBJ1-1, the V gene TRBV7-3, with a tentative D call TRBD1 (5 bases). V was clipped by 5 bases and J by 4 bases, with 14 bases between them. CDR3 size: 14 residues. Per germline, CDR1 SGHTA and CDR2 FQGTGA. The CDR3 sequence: CASSPSDSITEAFF. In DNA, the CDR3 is TGTGCCAGCAGCCCAAGTGACAGTATCACTGAAGCTTTCTTT.

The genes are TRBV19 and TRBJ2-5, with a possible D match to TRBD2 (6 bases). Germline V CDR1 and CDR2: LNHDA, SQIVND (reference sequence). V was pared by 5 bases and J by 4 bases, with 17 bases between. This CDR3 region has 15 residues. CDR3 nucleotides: TGTGCCAGTAGTGGGTGGTTCGAGGAGGGAGAGACCCAGTACTTC. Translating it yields CASSGWFEEGETQYF.

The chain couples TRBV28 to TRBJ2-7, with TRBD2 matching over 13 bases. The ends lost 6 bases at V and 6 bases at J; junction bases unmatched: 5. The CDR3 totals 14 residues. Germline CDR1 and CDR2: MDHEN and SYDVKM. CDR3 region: CASRIGLAGVEQYF. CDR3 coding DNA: TGTGCCAGCAGAATAGGACTAGCGGGGGTCGAGCAGTACTTC.

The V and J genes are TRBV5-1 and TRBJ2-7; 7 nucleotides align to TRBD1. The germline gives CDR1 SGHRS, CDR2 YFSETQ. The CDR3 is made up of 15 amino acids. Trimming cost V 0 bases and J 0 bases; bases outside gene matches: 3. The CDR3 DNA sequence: TGCGCCAGCAGCTTGGCCGGGACAGCCTCCTACGAGCAGTACTTC. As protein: CASSLAGTASYEQYF.

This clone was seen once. This chain's CDR3 is CASSLTAGGLLNTEAFF. CDR3 coding DNA: TGTGCCAGCAGCTTAACCGCAGGGGGGCTTTTGAACACTGAAGCTTTCTTT. V and J are TRBV7-3 and TRBJ1-1; 7 nucleotides match TRBD1. Germline lookup yields CDR1 SGHTA and CDR2 FQGTGA. This CDR3 has 17 residues. The junction had 7 bases not matched to a gene; V was cut back by 0 bases and J by 0 bases. Based on the CDR3 plus reference TRBV7-3 and TRBJ1-1, the full variable domain is GAGVSQTPSNKVTEKGKYVELRCDPISGHTALYWYRQSLGQGPEFLIYFQGTGAADDSGLPNDRFFAVRPEGSVSTLKIQRTERGDSAVYLCASSLTAGGLLNTEAFFGQGTRLTVV.

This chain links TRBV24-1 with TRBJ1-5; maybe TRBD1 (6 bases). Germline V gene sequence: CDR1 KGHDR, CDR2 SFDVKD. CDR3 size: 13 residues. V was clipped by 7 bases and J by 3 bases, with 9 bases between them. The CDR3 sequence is CATRDSPNQPQHF. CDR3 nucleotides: TGTGCCACCAGGGACAGTCCCAATCAGCCCCAGCATTTT.

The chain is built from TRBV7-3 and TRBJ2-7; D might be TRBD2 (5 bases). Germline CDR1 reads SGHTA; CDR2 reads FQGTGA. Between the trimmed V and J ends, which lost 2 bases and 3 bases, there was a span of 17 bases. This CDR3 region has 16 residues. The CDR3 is CASSLQLRVLLYEQYF. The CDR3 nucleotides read TGTGCCAGCAGCTTACAGTTGCGGGTTCTTCTCTACGAGCAGTACTTC.

CDR3 residues: CASSLGSGLELFF. For the CDR3, the DNA is TGCGCCAGCAGCTTGGGATCGGGACTGGAACTGTTTTTT. The chain couples TRBV5-1 to TRBJ1-4; perhaps TRBD1 as D (5 bases). The CDR3 sequence is 13 residues long. Germline lookup yields CDR1 SGHRS and CDR2 YFSETQ. The V and J ends lost 0 bases and 12 bases respectively, with 12 bases between them.

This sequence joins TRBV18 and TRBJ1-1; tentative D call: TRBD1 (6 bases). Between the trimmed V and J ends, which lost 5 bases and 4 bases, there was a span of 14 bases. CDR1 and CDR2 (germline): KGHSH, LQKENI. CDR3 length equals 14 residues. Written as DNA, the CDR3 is TGTGCCAGCTCAGCGGACAGTTGGGTCACTGAAGCTTTCTTT. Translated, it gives CASSADSWVTEAFF.